A selection of T cell receptor beta chains follows, all from one sample in a study of cytomegalovirus exposure and HLA in healthy donors. Here immunoSEQ multiplex PCR was the method, and the copy in TCRdb shows in-frame clones only, minus some. The sample holds 150,000 to 180,000 clones, about three quarters seen once. The sample comprised PBMCs. The receptors here all came from a woman aged 40 to 49 in good health and CMV-seronegative. Each CDR3 is given with its conserved first and last residue. The D gene is left open where the match is weak. Not all rows give a size; the values are once, few, many and, for expanded clones, a class.

size: -; V: TRBV28; D: -; J: TRBJ1-1; length: 15; DNA: TGTGCCATCAAAACCCGGCAGGGCTCCAACACTGAAGCTTTCTTT; CDR3: CAIKTRQGSNTEAFF
size: -; V: TRBV5-1; D: -; J: TRBJ1-2; length: 15; DNA: TGCGCCAGCAGCTTGGACTCGACGGGAAACTATGGCTACACCTTC; CDR3: CASSLDSTGNYGYTF
size: few; V: TRBV6-5; D: TRBD1; J: TRBJ2-5; length: 16; DNA: TGTGCCAGCAGTTACCTTCCGGGACAGGAGTCAGAGACCCAGTACTTC; CDR3: CASSYLPGQESETQYF
size: -; V: TRBV6-1; D: TRBD1; J: TRBJ1-2; length: 15; DNA: TGTGCCAGCAGTGCGGGACAGGGGAGTTACTATGGCTACACCTTC; CDR3: CASSAGQGSYYGYTF
size: -; V: TRBV5-4; D: -; J: TRBJ2-1; length: 14; DNA: TGTGCCAGCAGCTTGGACAGGGGAGGTAAAAGGCAGTTCTTC; CDR3: CASSLDRGGKRQFF
size: -; V: TRBV7-8; D: -; J: TRBJ1-3; length: 17; DNA: TGTGCCAGCAGCTTGATCCTTGGGCAGAGCTCTGGAAACACCATATATTTT; CDR3: CASSLILGQSSGNTIYF
size: -; V: TRBV29-1; D: -; J: TRBJ2-1; length: 15; DNA: TGCAGCGTTGTGATTCCGGGTCAGGGGTTGAATGAGCAGTTCTTC; CDR3: CSVVIPGQGLNEQFF
size: -; V: TRBV6-6; D: -; J: TRBJ2-3; length: 12; DNA: TGTGCCAGCAGTTCCTTCACAGATACGCAGTATTTT; CDR3: CASSSFTDTQYF
size: few; V: TRBV6-1; D: TRBD1; J: TRBJ2-3; length: 13; DNA: TGTGCCAGCAGAGAGACAGGGCGAGATACGCAGTATTTT; CDR3: CASRETGRDTQYF
size: -; V: TRBV6-6; D: TRBD2; J: TRBJ2-5; length: 16; DNA: TGTGCCAGCAGCCGGCGGACTAGCGGGACCCAAGAGACCCAGTACTTC; CDR3: CASSRRTSGTQETQYF
size: -; V: TRBV6-4; D: -; J: TRBJ2-2; length: 13; DNA: TGTGCCAGCAGTTTACGACAGGCCGGGGAGCTGTTTTTT; CDR3: CASSLRQAGELFF
size: -; V: TRBV11-3; D: -; J: TRBJ2-1; length: 14; DNA: TGTGCCAGCGTAGTTGGGGCGGGATACAATGAGCAGTTCTTC; CDR3: CASVVGAGYNEQFF